This T cell receptor (beta chain) was captured by sequencing in a study of T cell responses to AZD1222 COVID-19 vaccine. This clone was seen a single time. Libraries were prepared by immunoSEQ multiplex PCR; TCRdb keeps only in-frame clonotypes and omits some of them. Among roughly 150,000 clones, 92% were seen once, and the ten largest hold 1.3% to 1.5%. Trimming shortened V by 0 bases and J by 4 bases, and 12 bases separated the two germline ends. This CDR3 is built from 15 residues. Per germline, CDR1 PRHDT and CDR2 FYEKMQ (reference sequence). The chain employs TRBV13 and TRBJ1-2, with D possibly matching TRBD1 (6 bases). The specimen comprised peripheral blood, sampled on day 0 of AZD1222 vaccination. The clonotype was recovered from an adult in good health. The CDR3 here is CASSLGTGDIYGYTF. The CDR3 DNA sequence: TGTGCCAGCAGCTTAGGGACAGGCGACATCTATGGCTACACCTTC.